Below, 20 T cell receptor beta chains from the same sample are listed, as sequenced in a study of technical replicates of blood from a handful of donors (TCRdb year 2017). The library came from the immunoSEQ multiplex PCR assay. The source is immuneACCESS, and TCRdb retained only in-frame sequences with V and J called. Part of the clones is not carried over; for the studies checked, unresolved V genes explain less than half of this, and the remainder is unexplained. This sample has tens of thousands of clones in its table, and 75% to 90% of those were observed once. The ten top clones hold about 0.41% of the sample. Input material: T cells isolated from PBMCs. These receptors originate from a human donor in good health.

The gene calls are TRBV2 and TRBJ1-1; 7 positions match TRBD1. V shed 6 bases and J 4 bases; nucleotides not matched to a gene: 8. The CDR3 spans 14 residues. Germline V CDR1 and CDR2: SNHLY, FYNNEI. The DNA for the CDR3 is TGTGCCAGCAGGATCCAACAGGGGCTCACTGAAGCTTTCTTT. This codes for CASRIQQGLTEAFF. The full variable domain, rest sourced from reference TRBV2 and TRBJ1-1, is EPEVTQTPSHQVTQMGQEVILRCVPISNHLYFYWYRQILGQKVEFLVSFYNNEISEKSEIFDDQFSVERPDGSNFTLKIRSTKLEDSAMYFCASRIQQGLTEAFFGQGTRLTVV.

The rearrangement joins TRBV7-9 to TRBJ1-1; TRBD1 might be the D (5 bases). The CDR3 has 14 residues. Per germline, CDR1 SEHNR and CDR2 FQNEAQ (reference sequence). The V end lost 6 bases, the J end lost 0 bases, and 11 bases lay between the germline ends. The CDR3 nucleotides are TGTGCCAGCAGTCTCGACAGATTGAACACTGAAGCTTTCTTT. Translated: CASSLDRLNTEAFF.

The V gene is TRBV4-3, the J gene TRBJ1-1; 8 positions agree with TRBD1. Germline-derived CDR1 and CDR2 are LGHNA and YSLEER. The CDR3 is 12 residues long. The V and J ends lost 3 bases and 7 bases, in that order; junction bases with no gene match: 1. The CDR3 loop reads CASSHGTGEAFF. The CDR3 region has the DNA TGCGCCAGCAGCCATGGGACAGGTGAAGCTTTCTTT.

The chain joins TRBV7-8 to TRBJ2-3; D gene uncertain. Trimming left V 7 bases short and J 3 bases short, with 17 bases between. Germline-derived CDR1 and CDR2 are SGHVS and FQNEAQ. This CDR3 region has 15 residues. The CDR3 reads CASTVTELRTDTQYF. The DNA for the CDR3 is TGTGCCAGCACCGTCACGGAGTTGAGAACAGATACGCAGTATTTT.

In its sample, this clone was seen once. This chain uses TRBV2 with TRBJ2-1; 7 bases match TRBD2. Per the germline V gene, CDR1 is SNHLY and CDR2 is FYNNEI. The V and J ends lost 5 bases and 6 bases, in that order; junction bases with no gene match: 13. This CDR3 is 16 amino acids long. DNA for the CDR3: TGTGCCAGCAGTCCTCCCGCGGGGGAGGCTACCAATGAGCAGTTCTTC. Translation: CASSPPAGEATNEQFF.

The V call is TRBV19, the J call TRBJ2-3, with 9 bases that match TRBD1. CDR1 is LNHDA and CDR2 is SQIVND in the germline V gene (reference sequence). J was trimmed by 3 bases and V by 7 bases; bases with no gene match: 8. The CDR3 extends over 15 amino acids. This CDR3 reads CASKDWTGDTDTQYF. In DNA form, the CDR3 reads TGTGCCAGTAAAGACTGGACAGGGGATACAGATACGCAGTATTTT.

The chain has TRBV10-3 and TRBJ2-2; 9 bases map to TRBD2. The trim removed 9 bases at V and 2 bases at J, leaving 13 bases unmatched. Per germline, CDR1 ENHRY and CDR2 SYGVKD. The CDR3 extends over 17 amino acids. Here the CDR3 reads CAIGFQIAGANTGELFF. CDR3 sequence (DNA): TGTGCCATTGGGTTCCAAATAGCGGGAGCTAACACCGGGGAGCTGTTTTTT.

The rearrangement links TRBV6-5 to TRBJ1-1, with D perhaps matching TRBD1 (6 bases). Germline assignment: CDR1 MNHEY and CDR2 SVGAGI. This CDR3 spans 15 amino acids. V lost 7 bases, J lost 3 bases, and 18 bases lay in between. The CDR3 region is CASKVGAGGHTEAFF. The CDR3 DNA reads TGTGCCAGCAAAGTGGGGGCGGGGGGCCACACTGAAGCTTTCTTT.

The chain is built from TRBV19 and TRBJ2-7, with D possibly being TRBD1 (6 bases). CDR3 length equals 13 residues. V gave up 5 bases and J gave up 5 bases, with 13 bases separating them. The germline gives CDR1 LNHDA, CDR2 SQIVND (reference sequence). The CDR3 loop is CASSFQGQDEQYF. The CDR3 region has the DNA TGTGCCAGTAGTTTCCAGGGACAAGACGAGCAGTACTTC.

This chain connects TRBV5-6 to TRBJ2-1; D is possibly TRBD1 (6 bases). V lost 5 bases, J lost 6 bases, and 18 bases lay in between. Germline V gene data show CDR1 as SGHDT and CDR2 as YYEEEE. There are 15 residues in the CDR3. CDR3 sequence (DNA): TGTGCCAGCAGTAATACAGGGAGTATTTTCAATGAGCAGTTCTTC. Its protein product is CASSNTGSIFNEQFF.

The chain combines TRBV5-6 with TRBJ1-2; weak D call: TRBD1 (5 bases). Trimming stripped 2 bases from V and 6 bases from J, with 11 bases between. The CDR3 spans 13 residues. CDR1 SGHDT and CDR2 YYEEEE come from the germline V gene. The CDR3 spells CASSFFGGNGYTF. The CDR3 nucleotides are TGTGCCAGCAGCTTCTTCGGGGGTAATGGCTACACCTTC. Full variable domain (rest looked up from reference TRBV5-6 and TRBJ1-2): DAGVTQSPTHLIKTRGQQVTLRCSPKSGHDTVSWYQQALGQGPQFIFQYYEEEERQRGNFPDRFSGHQFPNYSSELNVNALLLGDSALYLCASSFFGGNGYTFGSGTRLTVV.

In its sample, this clone was seen once. This chain joins TRBV5-4 and TRBJ2-2; D is unresolved. This CDR3 region has 14 residues. The germline V gene encodes CDR1 SGHNT and CDR2 YYREEE (reference sequence). V shed 4 bases and J shed 2 bases, with 9 bases lying between them. CDR3: CASSRLKNTGELFF. Here the CDR3 DNA reads TGTGCCAGCAGCCGCCTAAAAAACACCGGGGAGCTGTTTTTT.

The chain is built from TRBV18 and TRBJ1-1; D is perhaps TRBD1 (5 bases). The CDR3 extends over 14 amino acids. Germline CDR1 reads KGHSH; CDR2 reads LQKENI. The V and J ends lost 1 base and 5 bases respectively, with 11 bases between them. The CDR3 spells CASSPRQKGTEAFF. CDR3 nucleotide sequence: TGTGCCAGCTCACCACGACAGAAGGGTACTGAAGCTTTCTTT.

The chain employs TRBV9 and TRBJ1-1; 7 bases match TRBD1. The CDR3 runs 17 residues. J lost 1 base, V lost 0 bases, and 9 bases had no gene match. CDR1 is SGDLS and CDR2 is YYNGEE in the germline V gene. The CDR3: CASSVDPWTGENTEAFF. DNA for the CDR3: TGTGCCAGCAGCGTAGACCCTTGGACAGGTGAGAACACTGAAGCTTTCTTT.

The chain is built from TRBV11-3 and TRBJ2-7; D might be TRBD2 (5 bases). The CDR3 has 13 amino acids. The ends were cut back, 2 bases at V and 2 bases at J, with 7 bases in the middle. Germline CDR1 reads SGHNT; CDR2 reads YENEEA. CDR3 protein: CASSLLAPYEQYF. As DNA, the CDR3 is TGTGCCAGCAGCTTACTAGCACCCTACGAGCAGTACTTC. The complete variable domain, with remaining parts taken from reference TRBV11-3 and TRBJ2-7, reads EAGVVQSPRYKIIEKKQPVAFWCNPISGHNTLYWYLQNLGQGPELLIRYENEEAVDDSQLPKDRFSAERLKGVDSTLKIQPAELGDSAVYLCASSLLAPYEQYFGPGTRLTVT.

The chain has TRBV6-1 and TRBJ1-1; a weak D match, TRBD1 (6 bases). Germline CDR1 reads MNHNS; CDR2 reads SASEGT. The CDR3 runs 12 residues. V gave up 6 bases and J gave up 3 bases, with 8 bases separating them. The CDR3 spells CASRAGDTEAFF. The CDR3 DNA reads TGTGCCAGCAGGGCAGGGGACACTGAAGCTTTCTTT.

CDR3 sequence (DNA): TGTGCCTGGAGTGGCCGGACTCGGATATGGGGTTACGAGCAGTACTTC. Translated, it gives CAWSGRTRIWGYEQYF. The chain carries TRBV30 and TRBJ2-7; D possibly corresponds to TRBD2 (5 bases). V was cut by 1 base and J by 4 bases, with 20 bases left in between. The CDR3 loop spans 16 amino acids. The germline gives CDR1 GTSNPN, CDR2 SVGIG (reference sequence).

The V gene is TRBV6-5, the J gene TRBJ2-1, with TRBD2 matching 8 bases. The V segment lost 3 bases and the J segment 2 bases; nucleotides outside the gene matches: 6. Germline V gene lookup returns CDR1 MNHEY and CDR2 SVGAGI. This CDR3 is 16 amino acids long. The CDR3 bases are TGTGCCAGCAGTTATTTCCGTAGCGGGGCCTACAATGAGCAGTTCTTC. Residues: CASSYFRSGAYNEQFF.

The J gene is TRBJ2-7, the V gene TRBV9; TRBD2 might be the D (6 bases). CDR3 length: 14 amino acids. Germline assignment: CDR1 SGDLS and CDR2 YYNGEE. The V end lost 0 bases, the J end lost 2 bases, and 9 bases lay between the germline ends. The CDR3 sequence is CASSVAGRTYEQYF. DNA for the CDR3: TGTGCCAGCAGCGTAGCGGGGAGGACCTACGAGCAGTACTTC.

The chain carries TRBV7-2 and TRBJ1-1; D is unclear. The CDR3 is 15 residues long. V lost 1 base, J lost 1 base, and 10 bases lay in between. Germline V gene lookup returns CDR1 SGHTA and CDR2 FQGNSA. The DNA of the CDR3 is TGTGCCAGCAGCTTAGTAGGAGGGTCGAACACTGAAGCTTTCTTT. The encoded protein is CASSLVGGSNTEAFF. Full variable domain (outside the CDR3, taken from reference TRBV7-2 and TRBJ1-1): GAGVSQSPSNKVTEKGKDVELRCDPISGHTALYWYRQSLGQGLEFLIYFQGNSAPDKSGLPSDRFSAERTGGSVSTLTIQRTQQEDSAVYLCASSLVGGSNTEAFFGQGTRLTVV.